The present T cell receptor (beta chain) was sequenced within a study of vaccination effects on CD4 cells after COVID-19. Study details: Post-vaccine specimens arrived a median 72 days past the second dose.

Assay: immunoSEQ multiplex PCR; the TCRdb copy retains only in-frame clones and omits some. The data show about 12,000 clones, roughly 70% seen once. Concerning this clone: Its antigen is still unknown.

CDR1 is MNHEY and CDR2 is SMNVEV in the germline V gene (reference sequence). V shed 6 bases and J shed 5 bases, with 7 bases lying between them. The CDR3 sequence is 11 residues long. Antigen-specific CD4+ T cells were expanded (with viral peptide pools) by the ViraFEST assay ahead of sequencing. Cultured cells yielded isolated CD4+ T cells after nine to ten days. Vaccination of participants consisted of two doses of either the BNT162b2 or mRNA-1273 vaccine. With about 9.8 ug/ml peptides and around 9.6 IU/ml IL-2, over 1.5 million PBMC per well were cultured. Half-medium changes using IL-2 medium occurred on days 3 and 7. Points from the study as a whole: In vaccinees who were healthy, merely 1 out of 255 vaccine-induced clones cross-reacted with common cold coronaviruses.

V gene TRBV27 combines with J gene TRBJ1-1, with D unresolved. This TCR came from a human donor who received a COVID-19 vaccine. The sample consisted of CD4+ T cells from PBMCs cultured with SARS-CoV-2 spike peptides, taken after COVID-19 vaccination. The CDR3 DNA sequence: TGTGCCAGCAGGGAGGGAACTGAAGCTTTCTTT. It translates to CASREGTEAFF.